Below are 23 T cell receptor beta chains sequenced from a single sample in a study of OX40 agonist ivuxolimab in advanced cancers. Library construction relied on the immunoSEQ multiplex PCR assay. Imported from immuneACCESS, the table was reduced by TCRdb to in-frame sequences with V and J called. These copies leave out some clones; in studies compared against another copy, an unresolved V gene accounts for under half, and the cause of the remainder is not known. The sample table shows about 71,000 clones, and about 81% are seen once. The ten largest clones take up around 5% of the sample. The specimen was CD4+ or CD8+ T cells sorted from blood, collected in a trial of the OX40 agonist ivuxolimab. The source of these receptors is an adult with an advanced solid tumor such as melanoma, head and neck, liver or kidney cancer.

The chain employs TRBV4-2 and TRBJ2-7; TRBD2 agrees at 8 bases. Germline CDR1 and CDR2: LGHNA and YNFKEQ. CDR3 length equals 15 residues. The V and J ends lost 0 bases and 4 bases, in that order; junction bases with no gene match: 5. CDR3 sequence (DNA): TGTGCCAGCAGCCAAGAGGGACTAGGGGTTTACGAGCAGTACTTC. Translating gives CASSQEGLGVYEQYF.

There are a few counts of this clone. The chain links TRBV18 to TRBJ1-2; D is unclear. The germline gives CDR1 KGHSH, CDR2 LQKENI. Deletions cut 5 bases from V and 3 bases from J, with 16 bases between. The CDR3 is made up of 15 amino acids. The DNA of the CDR3 is TGTGCCAGCTCAGTCGGTAGCAGGTCTGACTATGGCTACACCTTC. Translating gives CASSVGSRSDYGYTF.

V is TRBV7-3 and J is TRBJ1-5, with D unclear. The V end lost 2 bases, the J end lost 4 bases, and 6 bases lay between the germline ends. The CDR3 runs 13 residues. Germline lookup yields CDR1 SGHTA and CDR2 FQGTGA. The CDR3 nucleotides are TGTGCCAGCAGCTTAGGTCCAAATCAGCCCCAGCATTTT. Its translation: CASSLGPNQPQHF. The whole variable domain, remainder taken from reference TRBV7-3 and TRBJ1-5, is GAGVSQTPSNKVTEKGKYVELRCDPISGHTALYWYRQSLGQGPEFLIYFQGTGAADDSGLPNDRFFAVRPEGSVSTLKIQRTERGDSAVYLCASSLGPNQPQHFGDGTRLSIL.

The genes are TRBV6-1 and TRBJ1-1, with 8 bases aligning to TRBD1. Germline CDR1 is MNHNS and CDR2 is SASEGT. The CDR3 runs to 14 residues. J lost 0 bases, V lost 5 bases, and 2 bases had no gene match. CDR3 region: CASSPQGVNTEAFF. The CDR3 DNA sequence: TGTGCCAGCAGTCCACAGGGGGTGAACACTGAAGCTTTCTTT.

The chain combines TRBV5-1 with TRBJ1-3; D uncertain. The V and J ends lost 1 base and 4 bases respectively, with 12 bases between them. This CDR3 is 15 amino acids long. Looked up from germline, CDR1 is SGHRS and CDR2 is YFSETQ. The CDR3 nucleotides are TGCGCCAGCAGCTTGAACCCAACGAGGGGAAACACCATATATTTT. It encodes CASSLNPTRGNTIYF.

The gene calls are TRBV30 and TRBJ1-1; D is uncertain. Trimming stripped 5 bases from V and 5 bases from J, with 12 bases between. Germline V gene lookup returns CDR1 GTSNPN and CDR2 SVGIG (reference sequence). CDR3 length: 12 residues. CDR3 DNA sequence: TGTGCCTGGTACTATATGGGGACTGAAGCTTTCTTT. Translation gives CAWYYMGTEAFF.

Comment on this clone: Just one base apart from a much larger clone, this may be a read error. The CDR3 bases are TGCACCAGCAGCCAAGATAGCTGGGGGCCGGGCTATGGCTACACCTTC. Residues: CTSSQDSWGPGYGYTF. The chain combines TRBV1 with TRBJ1-2; the D segment call TRBD1 is taken from the table without a DNA check. TRBV1 is marked as a pseudogene. This CDR3 region has 16 residues.

A few counts support this clone. The rearrangement joins TRBV6-5 to TRBJ2-2; 8 bases line up with TRBD1. V trimming: 6 bases; J trimming: 0 bases; junction bases outside the gene matches: 0. Germline CDR1 reads MNHEY; CDR2 reads SVGAGI. The CDR3 sequence is 14 residues long. The DNA for the CDR3 is TGTGCCAGCAGACAGGGGGCGAACACCGGGGAGCTGTTTTTT. Protein sequence: CASRQGANTGELFF.

The chain is built from TRBV6-1 and TRBJ2-7; D is ambiguous. The ends were cut back, 3 bases at V and 6 bases at J, with 9 bases in the middle. Germline-derived CDR1 and CDR2 are MNHNS and SASEGT. This CDR3 comprises 12 residues. The CDR3 coding sequence is TGTGCCAGCAGTGATCCGCCCCGCGAGCAGTACTTC. Translating it yields CASSDPPREQYF.

The chain joins TRBV25-1 to TRBJ1-2, with a possible D match to TRBD1 (5 bases). From germline, CDR1 is MGHDK and CDR2 SYGVNS. The CDR3 sequence is 14 residues long. Trimming took 3 bases from V and 8 from J, leaving 16 bases between them. The DNA of the CDR3 is TGTGCCAGCAGTGACTCCGGGACGTTCAGGGGCTACACCTTC. Amino acids: CASSDSGTFRGYTF.

V gene TRBV5-1 combines with J gene TRBJ2-7, with 7 bases identical to TRBD1. This CDR3 is built from 17 residues. The germline V gene has CDR1 SGHRS and CDR2 YFSETQ. V shed 2 bases and J 5 bases; nucleotides not matched to a gene: 16. The CDR3 DNA sequence: TGCGCCAGCAGCTTAAGGGCCCAGGGGGTCCTTCCCCACGAGCAGTACTTC. Translating gives CASSLRAQGVLPHEQYF.

The chain joins TRBV27 to TRBJ1-6; D not resolved. V lost 5 bases to trimming and J lost 2 bases, with 10 bases between them. Germline CDR1 is MNHEY and CDR2 is SMNVEV (reference sequence). The CDR3 runs to 15 residues. CDR3 nucleotides: TGTGCCAGCAGTCACGAAGGTGCCTATAATTCACCCCTCCACTTT. It codes for CASSHEGAYNSPLHF.

This chain links TRBV29-1 with TRBJ2-2; TRBD1 matches 7 bases. The CDR3 is made up of 13 amino acids. The junction had 8 bases not matched to a gene; V was cut back by 6 bases and J by 7 bases. Germline V gives CDR1 SQVTM, CDR2 ANQGSEA. In DNA, the CDR3 is TGCAGCGTCACCGCAGGGGGTGACGGGGAGCTGTTTTTT. It specifies CSVTAGGDGELFF.

The count of this clone is one. The chain carries TRBV6-1 and TRBJ1-5, with a possible D match to TRBD1 (5 bases). Trimming left V 6 bases short and J 5 bases short, with 17 bases between. This CDR3 comprises 15 residues. Per germline, CDR1 MNHNS and CDR2 SASEGT. CDR3 bases: TGTGCCAGCAGGGCCGGGACCCGTCTTTATCAGCCCCAGCATTTT. Residues: CASRAGTRLYQPQHF.

This chain joins TRBV6-1 and TRBJ2-3, with TRBD2 matching 11 bases. Looked up from germline, CDR1 is MNHNS and CDR2 is SASEGT. After removal of 11 bases from V and 1 base from J, the junction contained 5 bases not matched to a gene. This CDR3 region has 14 residues. The CDR3 is CAGRLAGRTDTQYF. The DNA of the CDR3 is TGTGCCGGGAGACTAGCGGGGCGCACAGATACGCAGTATTTT.

The chain links TRBV5-1 to TRBJ2-3, with TRBD2 as a possible D gene (6 bases). Germline V gives CDR1 SGHRS, CDR2 YFSETQ. Trimming pared 1 base from V and 5 bases from J, leaving 14 bases between. This CDR3 is 15 amino acids long. The chain's CDR3 is CASSLSSTGEDTQYF. Written as DNA, the CDR3 is TGCGCCAGCAGCTTGTCGTCAACGGGAGAAGATACGCAGTATTTT.

The chain combines TRBV19 with TRBJ1-1, with D possibly matching TRBD1 (6 bases). CDR3 length equals 12 residues. Trimming took off 5 bases at V and 7 bases at J, with 11 bases between the two ends. Germline assignment: CDR1 LNHDA and CDR2 SQIVND (reference sequence). The CDR3 DNA is TGTGCCAGTAGTTCCAGGACAGATGAAGCTTTCTTT. It encodes CASSSRTDEAFF.

This rearrangement joins TRBV6-5 to TRBJ1-5, with D unclear. Germline V lookup: CDR1 MNHEY, CDR2 SVGAGI. This CDR3 comprises 14 residues. The V end lost 2 bases, the J end lost 6 bases, and 11 bases lay between the germline ends. CDR3 residues: CASSYTLGIQPQHF. As DNA, the CDR3 is TGTGCCAGCAGTTACACTCTGGGTATTCAGCCCCAGCATTTT.

This rearrangement joins TRBV21-1 to TRBJ2-1; TRBD1 was called by the table and not checked on the DNA. TRBV21-1 is tagged as a pseudogene. The CDR3 loop spans 12 amino acids. This chain's CDR3 is CASSKQDNEQFF. CDR3 DNA: TGTGCCAGCAGCAAACAGGACAATGAGCAGTTCTTC.

V gene TRBV10-3 combines with J gene TRBJ2-1; TRBD2 agrees at 9 bases. The germline CDR1 and CDR2 sequences are ENHRY and SYGVKD. Germline trimming cut 4 bases from V and 6 bases from J; bases unmatched to any gene: 4. This CDR3 contains 14 residues. For the CDR3, the DNA is TGTGCCATCAGTGGCGGGGGGGCCTTCAATGAGCAGTTCTTC. It specifies CAISGGGAFNEQFF.

This rearrangement joins TRBV2 to TRBJ1-3, with 8 bases that match TRBD1. This CDR3 spans 19 amino acids. V gave up 4 bases and J gave up 0 bases; unmatched junction bases: 14. Germline assignment: CDR1 SNHLY and CDR2 FYNNEI. The CDR3 sequence is CASSVGQGWLRNSGNTIYF. Written as DNA, the CDR3 is TGTGCCAGCAGTGTCGGACAGGGTTGGCTTCGGAACTCTGGAAACACCATATATTTT.

This rearrangement joins TRBV5-4 to TRBJ2-7, with 8 bases matching TRBD1. CDR3 length equals 14 residues. The J segment lost 5 bases and the V segment lost 4 bases, leaving 8 bases of the junction unmatched. Germline assignment: CDR1 SGHNT and CDR2 YYREEE (reference sequence). CDR3 region: CASSPGGGRDEQYF. The CDR3 DNA follows: TGTGCCAGCAGCCCAGGGGGCGGTCGTGACGAGCAGTACTTC.

In the case of this clone: This clone may be a read error of a much larger clone one base away. Other nucleotide sequences in the sample specify the same CDR3. The chain joins TRBV5-1 to TRBJ2-2; D is undetermined. The CDR3 is 13 residues long. Germline V CDR1 and CDR2: SGHRS, YFSETQ. V shed 1 base and J shed 1 base, with 2 bases lying between them. The CDR3 loop is CASSLLNTGELFF. As DNA, the CDR3 is TGCGCCAGCAGCTTGCTGAACACCGGGGAGCTGTTTTTT.